Listed below are T cell receptor beta chains from one sample, sequenced in a study of blood T cell repertoires in COVID-19. The table came from immunoSEQ multiplex PCR; TCRdb's copy has only in-frame clones and leaves some out. The sample includes under 300,000 clones, around 84% of them seen just once. Material: PBMCs or T cells enriched from blood (not recorded which). These TCRs come from a woman aged 50 to 60 who had recovered from COVID-19. The CDR3 runs from the conserved cysteine through the conserved F or W. The D gene is left open where the match is weak. Clone size is shown for a subset of rows, as once, few, many or a class of expanded clone.

D,V,J,size,CDR3,DNA
TRBD1,TRBV12-5,TRBJ2-7,once,CASGLAWTGAFYEQYF,TGTGCTAGTGGTTTGGCCTGGACAGGGGCCTTCTACGAGCAGTACTTC
NA,TRBV11-2,TRBJ1-1,NA,CASSLGWGREAFF,TGTGCCAGCAGCTTAGGATGGGGGCGGGAGGCTTTCTTT
TRBD1,TRBV20-1,TRBJ1-2,NA,CSARGQGQTF,TGCAGTGCTAGAGGACAGGGGCAGACCTTC
NA,TRBV18,TRBJ1-4,NA,CASSQGVTNEKLFF,TGTGCCAGCTCACAGGGGGTGACTAATGAAAAACTGTTTTTT
NA,TRBV7-9,TRBJ2-7,NA,CASSPSPYEQYF,TGTGCCAGCAGCCCGAGCCCCTACGAGCAGTACTTC
TRBD1,TRBV7-2,TRBJ1-4,NA,CASSSGQGTEKLFF,TGTGCCAGCAGCTCCGGACAGGGTACGGAAAAACTGTTTTTT
NA,TRBV28,TRBJ1-2,NA,CASSELDIIYGYTF,TGTGCCAGCAGTGAATTAGACATTATCTATGGCTACACCTTC
TRBD1,TRBV15,TRBJ1-3,few,CATSFGQGSGNTIYF,TGTGCCACCTCCTTTGGACAGGGGTCTGGAAACACCATATATTTT
NA,TRBV7-9,TRBJ1-2,few,CASSFLGAAYGYTF,TGTGCCAGCAGCTTTCTGGGGGCAGCCTATGGCTACACCTTC
TRBD2,TRBV19,TRBJ2-7,NA,CASSIDLLSGRPYEQYF,TGTGCCAGTAGTATAGATCTTTTGAGCGGGAGGCCCTACGAGCAGTACTTC
TRBD1,TRBV10-2,TRBJ2-7,few,CASSESDRAWDEQYF,TGCGCCAGCAGTGAGTCTGACAGGGCATGGGACGAGCAGTACTTC
TRBD1,TRBV5-8,TRBJ2-7,NA,CASSSFGTGETYEQYF,TGTGCCAGCAGCTCCTTCGGGACAGGCGAGACCTACGAGCAGTACTTC
TRBD1,TRBV5-8,TRBJ2-3,NA,CASSPKGAHADTQYF,TGTGCCAGCAGCCCCAAGGGGGCGCATGCAGATACGCAGTATTTT
NA,TRBV9,TRBJ1-5,NA,CASSVAPGHQPQHF,TGTGCCAGCAGCGTAGCTCCAGGTCATCAGCCCCAGCATTTT
NA,TRBV5-1,TRBJ2-1,NA,CASSFEFNEQFF,TGCGCCAGCAGCTTCGAGTTCAATGAGCAGTTCTTC
NA,TRBV6-5,TRBJ2-1,NA,CASSYILAKGNEQFF,TGTGCCAGCAGTTACATCCTAGCCAAGGGCAATGAGCAGTTCTTC
TRBD2,TRBV3-1/TRBV3-2,TRBJ2-5,NA,CASSQDGPGGSETQYF,TGTGCCAGCAGCCAAGATGGGCCGGGAGGGAGCGAGACCCAGTACTTC